One sample yielded the 15 T cell receptor beta chains listed below, sequenced in a study of identifying expanded T cells in peripheral blood. Libraries were prepared by immunoSEQ multiplex PCR; TCRdb keeps only in-frame clonotypes and omits some of them. This sample has approximately 92,000 clones, with around 83% found just once. The sequencing input was blood. The receptors here all came from a person between 18 and 70 years old in good health.

The chain joins TRBV7-9 to TRBJ2-1; TRBD2 might be the D (5 bases). V dropped 5 bases and J dropped 7 bases, with 15 bases sitting between them. The CDR3 length is 14 residues. CDR1 and CDR2 (germline): SEHNR, FQNEAQ (reference sequence). DNA for the CDR3: TGTGCCAGCAGCCTTCTCCCGGGGAGTAATGAGCAGTTCTTC. Residues: CASSLLPGSNEQFF. The full variable domain, its missing parts supplied by reference TRBV7-9 and TRBJ2-1, is DTGVSQNPRHKITKRGQNVTFRCDPISEHNRLYWYRQTLGQGPEFLTYFQNEAQLEKSRLLSDRFSAERPKGSFSTLEIQRTEQGDSAMYLCASSLLPGSNEQFFGPGTRLTVL.

CDR3 bases: TGCGCCAGCAGCCAAGAGCTCGGATCCCTCGGTTGGAATAGCAATCAGCCCCAGCATTTT. This encodes CASSQELGSLGWNSNQPQHF. The rearrangement uses TRBV4-1 and TRBJ1-5; no clear D. The CDR3 is made up of 20 amino acids. Germline CDR1 reads MGHRA; CDR2 reads YSYEKL. The V end lost 0 bases, the J end lost 0 bases, and 21 bases lay between the germline ends.

The chain employs TRBV7-6 and TRBJ1-3, with 11 bases fitting TRBD1. From germline, CDR1 is SGHVS and CDR2 FNYEAQ. After removal of 5 bases from V and 0 bases from J, the junction contained 15 bases not matched to a gene. This CDR3 spans 20 amino acids. The CDR3 bases are TGTGCCAGCAGCCTCGGGCTACGGACAGGGGGCCTACTCTCTGGAAACACCATATATTTT. Protein: CASSLGLRTGGLLSGNTIYF.

This chain connects TRBV18 to TRBJ1-2; maybe TRBD1 (5 bases). The CDR3 is made up of 15 amino acids. V lost 0 bases and J lost 0, with 8 bases in between. Germline CDR1 reads KGHSH; CDR2 reads LQKENI. The CDR3 is CASSPPGATNYGYTF. CDR3 coding DNA: TGTGCCAGCTCACCACCCGGGGCCACTAACTATGGCTACACCTTC.

The rearrangement uses TRBV4-3 and TRBJ2-2; 8 bases match TRBD1. Trimming took 0 bases from V and 3 from J; bases not matched to a gene: 9. Germline V gene lookup returns CDR1 LGHNA and CDR2 YSLEER. The CDR3 totals 18 residues. The CDR3 coding sequence is TGCGCCAGCAGCCAAGATTCCCCCGGGACAGGTTACACCGGGGAGCTGTTTTTT. It translates to CASSQDSPGTGYTGELFF.

This clone appeared a few times. This chain uses TRBV7-9 with TRBJ1-1, with D tentatively TRBD1 (5 bases). The V end was cut by 0 bases, the J end by 2 bases, with 10 bases between. Germline V gives CDR1 SEHNR, CDR2 FQNEAQ (reference sequence). The CDR3 runs 15 residues. The CDR3 is CASSLASGTNTEAFF. In DNA, the CDR3 is TGTGCCAGCAGCTTAGCGTCCGGGACCAACACTGAAGCTTTCTTT.

The V call is TRBV7-9, the J call TRBJ1-2, with 9 bases that match TRBD1. Germline CDR1 and CDR2: SEHNR and FQNEAQ (reference sequence). Trimming cost V 1 base and J 4 bases; bases outside gene matches: 13. This CDR3 region has 18 residues. CDR3 sequence reads: CASSLVRMDRGWSYGYTF. CDR3 bases: TGTGCCAGCAGCTTAGTCCGGATGGACAGGGGCTGGAGCTATGGCTACACCTTC.

The V and J genes are TRBV21-1 and TRBJ1-1; the D call in the table, TRBD1, was not verified against the DNA. TRBV21-1 is a pseudogene segment. The CDR3 spans 14 residues. The CDR3 loop reads CASGSGQLHTEAFF. CDR3 DNA: TGTGCCAGCGGCTCGGGACAGCTTCACACTGAAGCTTTCTTT.

The rearrangement uses TRBV7-2 and TRBJ2-7, with D possibly TRBD1 on 5 matching bases. Between the trimmed V and J ends, which lost 4 bases and 5 bases, there was a span of 15 bases. Germline CDR1 and CDR2: SGHTA and FQGNSA. The CDR3 extends over 14 amino acids. CDR3 nucleotides: TGTGCCAGCAGCTCAGGCGGCAGGGTTGACGAGCAGTACTTC. As protein: CASSSGGRVDEQYF.

The CDR3 loop is CASSQQDNYYAGYTF. The CDR3 DNA is TGTGCCAGCAGCCAACAGGACAACTACTACGCTGGCTACACCTTC. The V and J genes are TRBV14 and TRBJ1-2; tentative D call: TRBD1 (5 bases). The CDR3 is made up of 15 amino acids. V shed 2 bases and J shed 7 bases, with 17 bases lying between them. Germline CDR1 reads SGHDN; CDR2 reads FVKESK. The variable domain in full, completed from reference TRBV14 and TRBJ1-2, reads EAGVTQFPSHSVIEKGQTVTLRCDPISGHDNLYWYRRVMGKEIKFLLHFVKESKQDESGMPNNRFLAERTGGTYSTLKVQPAELEDSGVYFCASSQQDNYYAGYTFGSGTRLTVV.

Points on this clone: Other DNA sequences in this sample translate to the same CDR3. This chain links TRBV5-6 with TRBJ1-2; D possibly corresponds to TRBD1 (6 bases). The CDR3 spans 13 residues. V was pared by 2 bases and J by 4 bases, with 9 bases between. CDR1 and CDR2 (germline): SGHDT, YYEEEE. CDR3 region: CASSFGGSYGYTF. The CDR3 DNA is TGTGCCAGCAGCTTCGGGGGCAGCTATGGCTACACCTTC.

This chain links TRBV6-1 with TRBJ1-2; the match to TRBD1 covers 8 bases. The germline CDR1 and CDR2 sequences are MNHNS and SASEGT. Unmatched junction bases numbered 1, after V lost 4 bases and J lost 6 bases. The CDR3 spans 12 residues. The CDR3 bases are TGTGCCAGCAGTGTGGGACAGGATGGCTACACCTTC. Translated: CASSVGQDGYTF.

A remark on this clone: Other DNA sequences in the sample encode the same CDR3. The chain links TRBV6-5 to TRBJ1-2; 7 bases are a match to TRBD1. After removal of 7 bases from V and 5 bases from J, the junction contained 7 bases not matched to a gene. This CDR3 is built from 13 residues. From germline, CDR1 is MNHEY and CDR2 SVGAGI. CDR3 sequence: CASTRDRDYGYTF. CDR3 sequence (DNA): TGTGCCAGCACTCGGGACAGAGATTATGGCTACACCTTC.

This clone was observed once. The chain is built from TRBV13 and TRBJ2-1, with D uncertain. CDR1 is PRHDT, CDR2 FYEKMQ, per germline (reference sequence). The CDR3 contains 16 residues. Trimming took 5 bases from V and 2 from J, leaving 16 bases between them. CDR3 region: CASSTSDTTPYNEQFF. CDR3 bases: TGTGCCAGCAGCACCAGCGACACGACCCCCTACAATGAGCAGTTCTTC. The full variable domain, its missing parts supplied by reference TRBV13 and TRBJ2-1, is AAGVIQSPRHLIKEKRETATLKCYPIPRHDTVYWYQQGPGQDPQFLISFYEKMQSDKGSIPDRFSAQQFSDYHSELNMSSLELGDSALYFCASSTSDTTPYNEQFFGPGTRLTVL.

The rearrangement uses TRBV29-1 and TRBJ1-2; D is perhaps TRBD1 (6 bases). Trimming took off 0 bases at V and 3 bases at J, with 8 bases between the two ends. The CDR3 totals 13 residues. CDR1 is SQVTM and CDR2 is ANQGSEA in the germline V gene. As DNA, the CDR3 is TGCAGCGTTGAAGATGCAGGGGACTATGGCTACACCTTC. It encodes CSVEDAGDYGYTF.